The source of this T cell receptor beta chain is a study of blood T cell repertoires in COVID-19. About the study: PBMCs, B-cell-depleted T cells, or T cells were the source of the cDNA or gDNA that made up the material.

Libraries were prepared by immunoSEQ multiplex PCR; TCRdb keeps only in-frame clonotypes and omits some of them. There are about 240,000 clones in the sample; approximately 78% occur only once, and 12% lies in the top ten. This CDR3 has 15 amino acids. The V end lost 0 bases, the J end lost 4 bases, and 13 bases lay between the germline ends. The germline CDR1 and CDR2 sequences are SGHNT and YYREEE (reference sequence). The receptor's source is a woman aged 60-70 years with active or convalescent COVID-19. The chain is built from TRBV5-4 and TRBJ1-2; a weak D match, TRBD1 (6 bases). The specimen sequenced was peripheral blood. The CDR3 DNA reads TGTGCCAGCAGCTTGGGGACAGACTCGAGCTATGGCTACACCTTC. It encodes CASSLGTDSSYGYTF.